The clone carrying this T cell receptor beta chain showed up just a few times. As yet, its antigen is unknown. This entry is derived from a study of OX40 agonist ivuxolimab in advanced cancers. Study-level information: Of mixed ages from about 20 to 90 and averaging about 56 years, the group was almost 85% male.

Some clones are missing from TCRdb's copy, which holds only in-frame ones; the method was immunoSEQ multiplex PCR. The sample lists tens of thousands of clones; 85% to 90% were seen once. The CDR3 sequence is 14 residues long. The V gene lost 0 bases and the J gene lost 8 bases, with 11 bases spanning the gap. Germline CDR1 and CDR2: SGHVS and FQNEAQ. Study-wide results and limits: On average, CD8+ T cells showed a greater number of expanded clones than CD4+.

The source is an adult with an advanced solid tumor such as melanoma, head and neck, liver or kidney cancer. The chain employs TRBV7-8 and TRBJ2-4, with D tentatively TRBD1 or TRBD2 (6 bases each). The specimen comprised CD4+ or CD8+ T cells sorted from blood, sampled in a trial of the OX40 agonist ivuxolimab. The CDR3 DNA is TGTGCCAGCAGCTTAGCCGGGGGCCGGGACATTCAGTACTTC. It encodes CASSLAGGRDIQYF.